This T cell receptor beta chain is from a study of T-cell reconstitution after alpha-beta-depleted transplantation in children. This clonotype was seen only a few times. Germline-derived CDR1 and CDR2 are SGHVS and FQNEAQ. The junction had 9 bases not matched to a gene; V was cut back by 5 bases and J by 5 bases. This CDR3 has 16 amino acids. The TCRbeta library incorporated unique molecular identifiers. TCRdb recomputed calls from the PCR reads with MiXCR, one row per CDR3 protein. The table includes hundreds of thousands of distinct CDR3 sequences, 32% detected once. The sample was PBMCs from the stem cell graft donor, taken from the stem cell graft. This chain connects TRBV7-8 to TRBJ2-3; 11 positions match TRBD2. The sequence was obtained from a human donor who donated a stem cell graft to a child with aplastic anemia. The CDR3 loop reads CASSPNSGRARDTQYF. CDR3 nucleotides: TGTGCCAGCAGCCCTAATAGCGGGAGGGCCCGAGATACGCAGTATTTT.